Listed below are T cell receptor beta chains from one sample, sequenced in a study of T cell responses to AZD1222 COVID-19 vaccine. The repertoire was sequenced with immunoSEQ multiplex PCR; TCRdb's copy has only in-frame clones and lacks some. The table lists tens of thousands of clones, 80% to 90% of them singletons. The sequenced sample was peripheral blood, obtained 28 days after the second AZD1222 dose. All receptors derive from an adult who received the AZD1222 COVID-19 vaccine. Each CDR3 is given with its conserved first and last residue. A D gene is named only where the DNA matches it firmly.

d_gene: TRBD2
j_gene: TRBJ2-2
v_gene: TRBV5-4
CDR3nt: TGTGCCAGCAGCCGGACTAGCGGGAGCCCTTGGGGGGACACCGGGGAGCTGTTTTTT
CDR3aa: CASSRTSGSPWGDTGELFF

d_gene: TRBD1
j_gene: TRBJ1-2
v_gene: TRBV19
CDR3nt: TGTGCCAGTACCCCCGGGACAGGGGATTTGGACTATGGCTACACCTTC
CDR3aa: CASTPGTGDLDYGYTF

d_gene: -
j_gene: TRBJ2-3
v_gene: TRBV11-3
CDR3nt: TGTGCCAGCAGCTTAGACATCGATACTAGGTACAGCACAGATACGCAGTATTTT
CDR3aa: CASSLDIDTRYSTDTQYF

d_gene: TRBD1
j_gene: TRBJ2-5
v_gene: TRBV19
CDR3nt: TGTGCCAGTACCCCAGGGGGTATTAGCGCCGTAGGGGAGACCCAGTACTTC
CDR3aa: CASTPGGISAVGETQYF

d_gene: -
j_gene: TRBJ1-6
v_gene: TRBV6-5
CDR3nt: TGTGCCAGCAGGACAGCCCCCGACTATAATTCACCCCTCCACTTT
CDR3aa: CASRTAPDYNSPLHF

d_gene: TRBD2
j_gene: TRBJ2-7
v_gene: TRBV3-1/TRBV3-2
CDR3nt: TGTGCCAGCAGCCAAGATCCCAGGGCTAGCGGGCCCTACGAGCAGTACTTC
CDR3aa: CASSQDPRASGPYEQYF

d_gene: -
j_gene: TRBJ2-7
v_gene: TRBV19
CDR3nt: TGTGCCAGTAGGGGCAGGGGCTTCGGCGAGCAGTACTTC
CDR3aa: CASRGRGFGEQYF

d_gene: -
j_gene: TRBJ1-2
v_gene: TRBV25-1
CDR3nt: TGTGCCAGCGGCCCAACTAACTATGGCTACACCTTC
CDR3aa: CASGPTNYGYTF

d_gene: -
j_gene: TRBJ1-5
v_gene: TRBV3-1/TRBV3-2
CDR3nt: TGTGCCAGCAGCCAAGGAATGCAGGGGCAGCCCCAGCATTTT
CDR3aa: CASSQGMQGQPQHF

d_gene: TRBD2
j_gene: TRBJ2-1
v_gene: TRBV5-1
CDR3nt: TGCGCCAGCAGCTCGTTAGCGGGATGGGGAGCCAATGAGCAGTTCTTC
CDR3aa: CASSSLAGWGANEQFF

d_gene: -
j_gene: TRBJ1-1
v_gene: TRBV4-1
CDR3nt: TGCGCCAGCAGCCAGAGGGAGGAGAACACTGAAGCTTTCTTT
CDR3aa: CASSQREENTEAFF

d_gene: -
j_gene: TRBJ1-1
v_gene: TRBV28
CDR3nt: TGTGCCAGCAGTTTAGGGGGCAAGGTGAACACTGAAGCTTTCTTT
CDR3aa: CASSLGGKVNTEAFF

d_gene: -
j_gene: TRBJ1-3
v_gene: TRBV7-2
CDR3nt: TGTGCCAGCAGCTCAGGGACGGCGAGCTCTGGAAACACCATATATTTT
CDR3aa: CASSSGTASSGNTIYF

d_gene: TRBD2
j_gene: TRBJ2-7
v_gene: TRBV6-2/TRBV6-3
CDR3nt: TGTGCCAGCAGTTACGCTAGCGGGATTACCTACGAGCAGTACTTC
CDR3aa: CASSYASGITYEQYF

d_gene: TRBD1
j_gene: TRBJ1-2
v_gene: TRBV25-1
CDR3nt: TGTGCCAGCAGTGCCTACGGGACAGGTGGCTACACCTTC
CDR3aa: CASSAYGTGGYTF

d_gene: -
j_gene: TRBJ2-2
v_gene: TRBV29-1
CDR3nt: TGCAGCGTTGAAGGGTCCAGGGGAGGAACCGGGGAGCTGTTTTTT
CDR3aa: CSVEGSRGGTGELFF

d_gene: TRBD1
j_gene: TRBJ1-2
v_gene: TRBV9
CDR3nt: TGTGCCAGCAACAGGGGAGTAGATGGCTACACCTTC
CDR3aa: CASNRGVDGYTF